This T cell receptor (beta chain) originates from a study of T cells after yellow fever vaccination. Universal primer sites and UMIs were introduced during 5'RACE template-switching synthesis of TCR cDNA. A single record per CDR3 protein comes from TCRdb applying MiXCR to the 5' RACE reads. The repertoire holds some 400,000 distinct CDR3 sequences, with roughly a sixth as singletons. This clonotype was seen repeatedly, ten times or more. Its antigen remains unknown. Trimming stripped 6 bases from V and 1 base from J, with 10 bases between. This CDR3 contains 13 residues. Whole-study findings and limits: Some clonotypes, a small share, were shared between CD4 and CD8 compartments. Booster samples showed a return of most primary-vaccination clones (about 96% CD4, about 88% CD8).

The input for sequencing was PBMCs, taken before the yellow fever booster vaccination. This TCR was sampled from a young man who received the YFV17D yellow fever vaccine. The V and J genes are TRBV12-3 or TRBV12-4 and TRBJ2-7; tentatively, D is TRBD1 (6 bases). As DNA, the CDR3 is TGTGCCAGCAGCCCCGGGACATCCTACGAGCAGTACGTC. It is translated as CASSPGTSYEQYV.